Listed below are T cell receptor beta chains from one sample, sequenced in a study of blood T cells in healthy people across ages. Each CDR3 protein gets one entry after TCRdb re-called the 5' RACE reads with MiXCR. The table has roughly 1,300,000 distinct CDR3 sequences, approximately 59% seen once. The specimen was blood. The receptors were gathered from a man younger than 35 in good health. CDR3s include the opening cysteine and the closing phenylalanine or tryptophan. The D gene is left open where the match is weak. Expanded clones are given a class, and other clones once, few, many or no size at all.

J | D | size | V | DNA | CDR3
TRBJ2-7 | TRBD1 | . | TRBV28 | TGTGCCAGCAGACTCCGGGACAGGGGTTCCTACGAGCAGTACTTC | CASRLRDRGSYEQYF
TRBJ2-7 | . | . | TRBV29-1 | TGCAGCGTTGTACCGGGTGAAGGTCCACCTTACGAGCAGTACTTC | CSVVPGEGPPYEQYF
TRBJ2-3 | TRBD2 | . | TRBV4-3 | TGCGCCAGCAGCCACGCGGGGGGGCCTCTGGATACGCAGTATTTT | CASSHAGGPLDTQYF
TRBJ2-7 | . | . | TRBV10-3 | TGTGCCATCAGTGATGTTTACGAGCAGTACTTC | CAISDVYEQYF
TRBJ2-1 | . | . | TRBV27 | TGTGCCAGCAGTTCCACGGACGGCTACAATGAGCGGTTCTTC | CASSSTDGYNERFF
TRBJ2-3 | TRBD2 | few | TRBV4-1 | TGCGCCAGCAGCCAAGATCGGGCTAGCGGGTTAGATACGCAGTATTTT | CASSQDRASGLDTQYF
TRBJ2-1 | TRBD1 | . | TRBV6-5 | TGTGCCAGCAGTTTCCCGGGACAGGGGCAAGAGACCCAGTTCTTC | CASSFPGQGQETQFF
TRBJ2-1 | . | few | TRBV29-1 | TGCAGCGTCCTCCGGGGGCTAGCTATATACAATGAGCAGTTCTTC | CSVLRGLAIYNEQFF
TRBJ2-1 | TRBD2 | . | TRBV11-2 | TGTGCCAGCCTCGGACTAGGGCGAGGTGAGCAGTTCTTC | CASLGLGRGEQFF
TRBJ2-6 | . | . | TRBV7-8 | TGTGCCAGCAGCTTAGGTAGTTTTACAGGGTCAGATGGGGCCAACGTCCTGACTTTC | CASSLGSFTGSDGANVLTF
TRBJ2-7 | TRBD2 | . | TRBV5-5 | TGTGCCAGCAGCTCGATTAGCGGGGGTAACCTCGAGCAGTACTTC | CASSSISGGNLEQYF
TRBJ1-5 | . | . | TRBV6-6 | TGTGCCAGCAGGTACGATCAGCCCCAGCATTTT | CASRYDQPQHF
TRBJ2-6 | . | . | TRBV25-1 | TGTGCCAGCAGTGAGCCGGTCTCTGGGGCCAACGTCCTGACTTTC | CASSEPVSGANVLTF
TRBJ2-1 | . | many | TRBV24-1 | TGTGCCACCAGTGATTTACTTTGGAGGACTCCAATCTCCTACAATGAGCAGTTCTTC | CATSDLLWRTPISYNEQFF
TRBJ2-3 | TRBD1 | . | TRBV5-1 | TGCGCCAGCAGCGCGGGACAGGGCTGGGCAGATACGCAGTATTTT | CASSAGQGWADTQYF
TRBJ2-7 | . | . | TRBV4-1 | TGCGCCAGCAGCCAACTGGCCGGTAGAGCCTACGAGCAGTACTTC | CASSQLAGRAYEQYF
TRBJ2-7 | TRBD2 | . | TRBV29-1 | TGCAGCGTTGCAGGGGCTAGCGGGGGTACCTACGAGCAGTACTTC | CSVAGASGGTYEQYF
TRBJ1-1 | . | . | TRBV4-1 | TGCGCCAGCAGCGAATTGGTACAGGTATCCACTGAAGCTTTCTTT | CASSELVQVSTEAFF
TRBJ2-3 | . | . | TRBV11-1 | TGTGCCAGCAGACTGACTTTTTCCACAGATACGCAGTATTTT | CASRLTFSTDTQYF
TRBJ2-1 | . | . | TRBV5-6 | TGTGCCAGCAGCTCCTCTTCCACTCGTATACAGTTCTTC | CASSSSSTRIQFF
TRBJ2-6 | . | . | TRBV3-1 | TGTGCCAGCAGCCAGTCAGTCTCTGGGGCCAACGTCCTGACTTTC | CASSQSVSGANVLTF
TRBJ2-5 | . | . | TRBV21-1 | TGTGCCAGCCCGAAGAGGTTAACGGAGACCCAGTACTTC | CASPKRLTETQYF
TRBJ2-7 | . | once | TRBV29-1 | TGCGGCGTTGTCCCCGAGGGGGCCTACGAGCAGTACTTC | CGVVPEGAYEQYF
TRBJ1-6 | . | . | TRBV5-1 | TGCGCCAGCAGTTTGGGCGTGACAACAGATAATTCACCCCTCCACTTT | CASSLGVTTDNSPLHF
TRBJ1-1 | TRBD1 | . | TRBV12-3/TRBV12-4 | TGTGCCAGCAGTGGACAGGGGGCGGAGGACACTGAAGCTTTCTTT | CASSGQGAEDTEAFF
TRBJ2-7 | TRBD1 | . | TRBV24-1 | TGTGCCACCAGTGATCCCCGGACAGGGGAGGATGAGCAGTACTTC | CATSDPRTGEDEQYF
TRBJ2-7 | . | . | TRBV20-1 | TGCAGTGCTAAAAGGACTAACTACAATGAGCAGTACTTC | CSAKRTNYNEQYF
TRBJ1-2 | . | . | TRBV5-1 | TGCGCCAGCAGCTCATACGCCGGGACCGCCATGGACTACACCTTC | CASSSYAGTAMDYTF
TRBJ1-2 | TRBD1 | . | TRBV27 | TGTGCCATCGCACCAGGGGGCGCGTATGGCTACACCTTC | CAIAPGGAYGYTF
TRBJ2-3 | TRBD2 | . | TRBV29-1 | TGCAGCGCCCCCGGGACTAGCGGGAGAGCATGGTTGGCAGATACGCAGTATTTT | CSAPGTSGRAWLADTQYF
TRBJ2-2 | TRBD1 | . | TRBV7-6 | TGTGCCAGCAGATCAAATACAGGGGGGCGGTACAACACCGGGGAGCTGTTTTTT | CASRSNTGGRYNTGELFF
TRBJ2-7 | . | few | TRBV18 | TGTGCCAGCTCACCACCGAGGCAGCCCAACTCCTACGAGCAGTACTTC | CASSPPRQPNSYEQYF
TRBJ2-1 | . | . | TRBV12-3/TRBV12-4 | TGTGCCAGCAGTTCAGGGGGGATTTTTTACAATGAGCAGTTCTTC | CASSSGGIFYNEQFF
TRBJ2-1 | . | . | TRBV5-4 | TGTGCCAGCAGCCCCCGGGAATTCTACAATGAGCAGTTCTTC | CASSPREFYNEQFF
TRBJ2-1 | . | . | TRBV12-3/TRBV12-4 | TGTGCCAGCAGCAAGGACCCCAATGAGCAGTTCTTC | CASSKDPNEQFF
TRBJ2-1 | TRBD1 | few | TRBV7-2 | TGTGCCAGCAGCCAGACAGGGGCGGGCTCCTACAATGAGCAGTTCTTC | CASSQTGAGSYNEQFF
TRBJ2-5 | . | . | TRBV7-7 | TGTGCTAGCAGCCTATCAAAACAAGAGACCCAGTACTTC | CASSLSKQETQYF
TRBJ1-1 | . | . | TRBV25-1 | TGTGCCAGCAGTGAATTCTCGGGCGGAACTGAAGCTTTCTTT | CASSEFSGGTEAFF
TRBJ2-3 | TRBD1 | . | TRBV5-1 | TGCGCCAGCAGCTCCCGACAGGGCCAGCCAGATACGCAGTATTTT | CASSSRQGQPDTQYF
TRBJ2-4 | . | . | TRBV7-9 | TGTGCCAGCGGAGCGGCGGGACTAGCCAAAAACATTCAGTACTTC | CASGAAGLAKNIQYF
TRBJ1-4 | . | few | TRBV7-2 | TGTGCCAGCAGCCCGCAGAGGAGTGAAAAACTGTTTTTT | CASSPQRSEKLFF
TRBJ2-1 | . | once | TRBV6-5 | TGTGCCAGCGGAAGGGGGATCTCCTACAATGAGCAGTTCTTC | CASGRGISYNEQFF
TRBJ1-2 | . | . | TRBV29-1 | TGCAGCGGGGGGGACTCTAATGGCTACACCTTC | CSGGDSNGYTF
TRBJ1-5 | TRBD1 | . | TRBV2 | TGTGCCAGCGGACATCGGGACAGGGGCTATCAGCCCCAGCATTTT | CASGHRDRGYQPQHF
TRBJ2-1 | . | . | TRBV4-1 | TGCGCCGGCAGCCAAGAAGCCCCACGAGGGTTCTTC | CAGSQEAPRGFF
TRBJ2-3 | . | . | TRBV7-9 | TGCGCCAGCAGCTTCTTGGGGCAAGATACGCAGTATTTT | CASSFLGQDTQYF
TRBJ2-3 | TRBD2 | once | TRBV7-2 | TGTGCCAGCAGCTCCTATCTCAGCGGGGGGGTAACAGATACGCAGTATTTT | CASSSYLSGGVTDTQYF